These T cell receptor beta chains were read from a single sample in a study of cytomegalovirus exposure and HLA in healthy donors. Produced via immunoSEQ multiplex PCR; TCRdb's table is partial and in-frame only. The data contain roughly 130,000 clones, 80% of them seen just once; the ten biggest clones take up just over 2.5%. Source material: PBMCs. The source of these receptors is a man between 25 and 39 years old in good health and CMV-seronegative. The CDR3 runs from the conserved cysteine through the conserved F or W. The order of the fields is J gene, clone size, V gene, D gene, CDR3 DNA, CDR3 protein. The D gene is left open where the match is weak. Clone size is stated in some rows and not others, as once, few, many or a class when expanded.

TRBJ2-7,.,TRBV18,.,TGTGCCAGCTCACCGGCGGGCGGCGGGGAGCAGTACTTC,CASSPAGGGEQYF
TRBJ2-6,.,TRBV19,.,TGTGCCAGTAGTATCTTCCCAGGCGACTCTGGGGCCAACGTCCTGACTTTC,CASSIFPGDSGANVLTF
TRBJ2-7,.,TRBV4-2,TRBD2,TGTGCCAGCAGCCAAGGTGGGGGACTAGCGGGAAGCTACGAGCAGTACTTC,CASSQGGGLAGSYEQYF
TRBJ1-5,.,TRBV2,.,TGTGCCAGCAGCCCGGACAGCAACCCTTATAGCAATCAGCCCCAGCATTTT,CASSPDSNPYSNQPQHF
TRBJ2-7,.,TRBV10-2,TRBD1,TGCGCCAGCAGCGTTACAGGGGGCTACGAGCAGTACTTC,CASSVTGGYEQYF
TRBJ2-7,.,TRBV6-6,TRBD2,TGTGCCAGCAGGTCCCTCCCGGGACTAGGTCTCCACGAGCAGTACTTC,CASRSLPGLGLHEQYF
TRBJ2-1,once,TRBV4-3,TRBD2,TGCGCCAGCAGCCCCGACCAAGGGACTAGCGGATACAATGAGCAGTTCTTC,CASSPDQGTSGYNEQFF
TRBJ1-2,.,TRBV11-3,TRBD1,TGTGCCAGCAGCTTACAATTACGGGTTGTGCAGACAGGGGCCCCCTATGGCTACACCTTC,CASSLQLRVVQTGAPYGYTF
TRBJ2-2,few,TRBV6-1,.,TGTGCCAGCAACCCTAGCTCGAACACCGGGGAGCTGTTTTTT,CASNPSSNTGELFF
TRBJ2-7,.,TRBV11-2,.,TGTGCCAGCAGCCTACTAGCAGAAAGCTCCTACGAGCAGTACTTC,CASSLLAESSYEQYF
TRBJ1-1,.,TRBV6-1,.,TGTGCCAGCAGTGAAGACGACAGACAGAACACTGAAGCTTTCTTT,CASSEDDRQNTEAFF